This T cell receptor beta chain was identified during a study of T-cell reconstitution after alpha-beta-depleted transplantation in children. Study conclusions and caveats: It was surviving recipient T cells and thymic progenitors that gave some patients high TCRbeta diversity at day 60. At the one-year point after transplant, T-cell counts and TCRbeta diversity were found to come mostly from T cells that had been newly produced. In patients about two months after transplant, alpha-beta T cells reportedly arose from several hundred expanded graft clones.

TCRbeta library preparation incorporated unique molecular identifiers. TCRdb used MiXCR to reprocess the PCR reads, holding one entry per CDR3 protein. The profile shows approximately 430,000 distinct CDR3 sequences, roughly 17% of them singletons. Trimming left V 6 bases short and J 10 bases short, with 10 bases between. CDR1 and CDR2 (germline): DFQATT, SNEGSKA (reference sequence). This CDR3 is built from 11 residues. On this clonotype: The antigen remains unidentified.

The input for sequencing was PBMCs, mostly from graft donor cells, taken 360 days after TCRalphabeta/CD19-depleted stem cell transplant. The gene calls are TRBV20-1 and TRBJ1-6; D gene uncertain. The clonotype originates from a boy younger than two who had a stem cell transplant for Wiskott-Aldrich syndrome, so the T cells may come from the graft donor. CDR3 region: CSAQTGSPLHF. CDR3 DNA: TGCAGTGCCCAAACTGGATCACCCCTCCACTTT.